The sequence of this T cell receptor (beta chain) was determined in a study of T-cell reconstitution after alpha-beta-depleted transplantation in children. Study-wide points: At day 60, the high TCRbeta diversity found in some patients originated from recipient T cells and thymic progenitors that had survived. Expanded graft clones numbering several hundred reportedly gave rise to alpha-beta T cells about two months after transplant. T cells produced anew were the main source of T-cell counts and diversity one year after transplant.

CDR3 length: 15 residues. V lost 1 base, J lost 4 bases, and 10 bases lay in between. Unique molecular identifiers tagged the TCRbeta library. TCRdb processed the PCR reads anew with MiXCR; each CDR3 protein has one entry. The sample includes about a million distinct CDR3 sequences, 25% to 30% seen only once; the top ten take 25% to 35%. A single count supports this clonotype. The target antigen is unknown. The source material was PBMCs, mostly from graft donor cells, sampled 360 days after TCRalphabeta/CD19-depleted stem cell transplant. This sequence originates from a boy in the first two years of life who had a stem cell transplant for SCID, so the T cells may come from the graft donor. The chain combines TRBV12-3 or TRBV12-4 with TRBJ2-2; the D call may be TRBD1 or TRBD2 (5 bases each). CDR3 residues: CASSLGMGTTGELFF. CDR3 DNA: TGTGCCAGCAGTTTAGGGATGGGGACCACCGGGGAGCTGTTTTTT.